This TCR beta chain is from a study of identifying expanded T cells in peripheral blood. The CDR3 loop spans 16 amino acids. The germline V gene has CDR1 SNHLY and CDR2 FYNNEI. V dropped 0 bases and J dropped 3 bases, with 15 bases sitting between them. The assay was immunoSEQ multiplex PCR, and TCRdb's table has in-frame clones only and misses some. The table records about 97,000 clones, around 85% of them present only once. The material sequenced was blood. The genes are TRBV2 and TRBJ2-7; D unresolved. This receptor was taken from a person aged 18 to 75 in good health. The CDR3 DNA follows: TGTGCCAGCAGTGAAGCGCTAAACAGCCGGTACTACGAGCAGTACTTC. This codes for CASSEALNSRYYEQYF.